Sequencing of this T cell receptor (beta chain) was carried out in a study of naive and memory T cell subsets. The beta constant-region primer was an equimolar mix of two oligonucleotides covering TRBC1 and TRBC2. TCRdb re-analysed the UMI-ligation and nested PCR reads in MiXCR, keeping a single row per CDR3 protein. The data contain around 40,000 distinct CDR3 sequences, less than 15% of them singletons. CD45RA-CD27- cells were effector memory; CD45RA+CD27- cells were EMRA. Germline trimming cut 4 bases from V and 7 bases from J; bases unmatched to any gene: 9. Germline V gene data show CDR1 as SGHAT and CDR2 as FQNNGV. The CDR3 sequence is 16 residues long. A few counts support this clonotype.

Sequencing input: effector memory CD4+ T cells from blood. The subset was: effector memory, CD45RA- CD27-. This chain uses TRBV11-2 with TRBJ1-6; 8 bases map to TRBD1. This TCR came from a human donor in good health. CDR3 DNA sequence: TGTGCCAGCAGCTCCCCAGGGGGCTCGGGAAATTCACCCCTCCACTTT. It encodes CASSSPGGSGNSPLHF.